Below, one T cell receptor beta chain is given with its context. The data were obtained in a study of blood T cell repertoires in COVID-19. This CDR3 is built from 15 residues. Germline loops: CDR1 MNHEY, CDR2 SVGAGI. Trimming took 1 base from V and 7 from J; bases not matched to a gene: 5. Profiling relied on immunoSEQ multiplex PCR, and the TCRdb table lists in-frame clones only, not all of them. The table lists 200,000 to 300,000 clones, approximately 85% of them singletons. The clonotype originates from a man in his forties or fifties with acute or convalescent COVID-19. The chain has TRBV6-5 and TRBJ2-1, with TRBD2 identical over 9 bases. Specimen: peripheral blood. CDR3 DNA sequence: TGTGCCAGCAGTTACTGGCGGGGGGGCAATAATGAGCAGTTCTTC. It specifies CASSYWRGGNNEQFF.